A selection of T cell receptor beta chains follows, all from one sample in a study of T cell repertoires in cytomegalovirus infection. TCRdb ran MiXCR on the reads and lists one entry per CDR3 protein. The sample comprises approximately 500,000 distinct CDR3 sequences, roughly 10% of which are singletons, and roughly a tenth rests with the top ten. Input material: PBMCs. The receptor source for this set is a human donor in good health (CMV status not recorded). Some clones in this sample may be carry-over from other donors' samples. Each CDR3 is given with its conserved first and last residue. The D gene is left open where the match is weak. The size entry is marked missing in some rows and otherwise reads once, few, many or a size class.

j_gene: TRBJ1-5
abundance: .
d_gene: .
v_gene: TRBV6-2/TRBV6-3
CDR3aa: CASKGQTPYNQPQHF
CDR3nt: TGTGCCAGCAAAGGCCAGACGCCTTACAATCAGCCCCAGCATTTT

j_gene: TRBJ2-1
abundance: few
d_gene: .
v_gene: TRBV6-6
CDR3aa: CASMKGGGTYNEQFF
CDR3nt: TGTGCCAGCATGAAAGGAGGGGGCACCTACAATGAGCAGTTCTTC

j_gene: TRBJ1-6
abundance: few
d_gene: .
v_gene: TRBV20-1
CDR3aa: CSARDVNSPLHF
CDR3nt: TGCAGTGCTAGGGACGTTAATTCACCCCTCCACTTT

j_gene: TRBJ1-1
abundance: many
d_gene: .
v_gene: TRBV7-6
CDR3aa: CASSQTARGTEAFF
CDR3nt: TGTGCCAGCAGCCAGACGGCGCGGGGGACTGAAGCTTTCTTT

j_gene: TRBJ1-2
abundance: many
d_gene: TRBD1
v_gene: TRBV7-2
CDR3aa: CASSSTRGRDYGYTF
CDR3nt: TGTGCCAGCAGCTCTACCAGGGGGCGCGACTATGGCTACACCTTC

j_gene: TRBJ2-1
abundance: many
d_gene: .
v_gene: TRBV6-2/TRBV6-3
CDR3aa: CATLGRYGYNEQFF
CDR3nt: TGTGCCACCTTAGGAAGGTATGGCTACAATGAGCAGTTCTTC

j_gene: TRBJ2-7
abundance: .
d_gene: .
v_gene: TRBV11-1
CDR3aa: CASSSLDRAGEQYF
CDR3nt: TGTGCCAGCAGCTCCCTTGACAGGGCGGGGGAGCAGTACTTC

j_gene: TRBJ2-6
abundance: few
d_gene: .
v_gene: TRBV15
CDR3aa: CATSRRGRVLSGANVLTF
CDR3nt: TGTGCCACCAGCCGCAGAGGGAGAGTTCTCTCTGGGGCCAACGTCCTGACTTTC

j_gene: TRBJ2-3
abundance: .
d_gene: .
v_gene: TRBV14
CDR3aa: CASSQAIADTQYF
CDR3nt: TGTGCCAGCAGCCAAGCGATAGCTGATACGCAGTATTTT

j_gene: TRBJ2-5
abundance: .
d_gene: .
v_gene: TRBV5-4
CDR3aa: CATWGHEETQYF
CDR3nt: TGTGCCACTTGGGGGCACGAAGAGACCCAGTACTTC